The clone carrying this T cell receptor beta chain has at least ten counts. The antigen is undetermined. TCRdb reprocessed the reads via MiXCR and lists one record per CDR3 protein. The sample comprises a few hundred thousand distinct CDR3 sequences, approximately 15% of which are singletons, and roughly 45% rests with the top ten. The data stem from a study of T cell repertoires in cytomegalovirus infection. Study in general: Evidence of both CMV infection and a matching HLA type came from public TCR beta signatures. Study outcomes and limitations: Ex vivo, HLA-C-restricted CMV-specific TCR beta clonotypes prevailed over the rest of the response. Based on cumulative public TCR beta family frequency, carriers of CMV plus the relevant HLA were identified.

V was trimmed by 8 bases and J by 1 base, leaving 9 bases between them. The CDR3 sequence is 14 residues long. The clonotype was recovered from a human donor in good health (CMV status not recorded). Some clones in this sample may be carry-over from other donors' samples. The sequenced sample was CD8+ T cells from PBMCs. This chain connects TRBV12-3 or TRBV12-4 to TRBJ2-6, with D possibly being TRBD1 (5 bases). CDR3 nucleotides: TGTGCCAGCCAGCCAGGGTCTGGGGCCAACGTCCTGACTTTC. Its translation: CASQPGSGANVLTF.